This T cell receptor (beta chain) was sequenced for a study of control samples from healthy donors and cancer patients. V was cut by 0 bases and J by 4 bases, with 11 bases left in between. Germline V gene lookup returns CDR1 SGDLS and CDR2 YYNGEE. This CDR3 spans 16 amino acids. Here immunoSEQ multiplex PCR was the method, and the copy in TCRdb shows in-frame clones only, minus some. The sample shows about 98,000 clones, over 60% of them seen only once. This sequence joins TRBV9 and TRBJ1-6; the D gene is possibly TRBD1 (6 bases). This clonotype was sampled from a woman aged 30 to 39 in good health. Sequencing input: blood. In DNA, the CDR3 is TGTGCCAGCAGCGTAGCCCCAGGGGATTATAATTCACCCCTCCACTTT. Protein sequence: CASSVAPGDYNSPLHF.